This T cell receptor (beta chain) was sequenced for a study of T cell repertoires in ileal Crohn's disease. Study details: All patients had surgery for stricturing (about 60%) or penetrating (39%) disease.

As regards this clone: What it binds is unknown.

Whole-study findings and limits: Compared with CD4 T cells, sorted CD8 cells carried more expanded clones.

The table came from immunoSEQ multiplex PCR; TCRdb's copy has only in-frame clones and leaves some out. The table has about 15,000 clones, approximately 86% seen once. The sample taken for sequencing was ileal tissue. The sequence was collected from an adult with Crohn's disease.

Here the CDR3 reads CASTRTGLSGNTIYF. CDR3 sequence (DNA): TGTGCCAGCACCCGGACAGGGCTCTCTGGAAACACCATATATTTT. This chain links TRBV2 with TRBJ1-3; TRBD1 aligns across 8 bases. The trim removed 7 bases at V and 0 bases at J, leaving 5 bases unmatched. This CDR3 is built from 15 residues. Germline assignment: CDR1 SNHLY and CDR2 FYNNEI.